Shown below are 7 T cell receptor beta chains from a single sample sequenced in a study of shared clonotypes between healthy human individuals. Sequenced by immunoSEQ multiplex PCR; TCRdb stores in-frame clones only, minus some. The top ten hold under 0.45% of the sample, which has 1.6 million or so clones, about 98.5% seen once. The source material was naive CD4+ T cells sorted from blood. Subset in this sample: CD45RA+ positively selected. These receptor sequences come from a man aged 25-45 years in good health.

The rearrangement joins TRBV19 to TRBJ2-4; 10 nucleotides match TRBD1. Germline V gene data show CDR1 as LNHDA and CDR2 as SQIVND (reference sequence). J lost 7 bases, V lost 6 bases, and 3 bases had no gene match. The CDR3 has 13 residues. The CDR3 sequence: CASRSGQGNIQYF. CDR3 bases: TGTGCCAGTAGATCGGGACAGGGGAACATTCAGTACTTC.

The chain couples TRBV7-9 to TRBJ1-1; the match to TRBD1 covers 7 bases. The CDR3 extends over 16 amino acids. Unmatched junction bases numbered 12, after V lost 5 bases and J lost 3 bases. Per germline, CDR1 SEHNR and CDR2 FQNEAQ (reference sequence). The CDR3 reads CASSPKLTGRDTEAFF. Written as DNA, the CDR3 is TGTGCCAGCAGCCCAAAACTGACAGGGAGGGACACTGAAGCTTTCTTT. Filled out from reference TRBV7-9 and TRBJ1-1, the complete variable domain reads DTGVSQNPRHKITKRGQNVTFRCDPISEHNRLYWYRQTLGQGPEFLTYFQNEAQLEKSRLLSDRFSAERPKGSFSTLEIQRTEQGDSAMYLCASSPKLTGRDTEAFFGQGTRLTVV.

CDR3 sequence (DNA): TGTGCCTGGACGGGACAGGGGGCTGGGACCCAGTACTTC. Its translation is CAWTGQGAGTQYF. The chain recombines TRBV30 with TRBJ2-5; 12 bases map to TRBD1. The CDR3 length is 13 residues. CDR1 is GTSNPN and CDR2 is SVGIG in the germline V gene (reference sequence). The J segment lost 7 bases and the V segment lost 4 bases, leaving 4 bases of the junction unmatched. The full variable domain, with the rest looked up from reference TRBV30 and TRBJ2-5, is SQTIHQWPATLVQPVGSPLSLECTVEGTSNPNLYWYRQAAGRGLQLLFYSVGIGQISSEVPQNLSASRPQDRQFILSSKKLLLSDSGFYLCAWTGQGAGTQYFGPGTRLLVL.

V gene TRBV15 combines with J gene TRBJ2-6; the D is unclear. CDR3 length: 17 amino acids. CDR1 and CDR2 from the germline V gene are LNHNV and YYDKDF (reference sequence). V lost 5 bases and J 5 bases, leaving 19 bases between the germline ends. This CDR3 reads CATSSMRHGARANVLTF. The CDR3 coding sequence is TGTGCCACCAGCTCGATGAGGCATGGCGCGAGGGCCAACGTCCTGACTTTC. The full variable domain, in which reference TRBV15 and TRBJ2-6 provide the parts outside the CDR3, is DAMVIQNPRYQVTQFGKPVTLSCSQTLNHNVMYWYQQKSSQAPKLLFHYYDKDFNNEADTPDNFQSRRPNTSFCFLDIRSPGLGDTAMYLCATSSMRHGARANVLTFGAGSRLTVL.

The CDR3 spells CASSFPGREHTGELFF. The CDR3 nucleotides read TGTGCCAGCAGCTTCCCAGGGCGGGAGCACACCGGGGAGCTGTTTTTT. The rearrangement joins TRBV5-6 to TRBJ2-2; the match to TRBD2 covers 7 bases. The germline V gene has CDR1 SGHDT and CDR2 YYEEEE. The CDR3 has 16 residues. J was trimmed by 3 bases and V by 2 bases; bases with no gene match: 7.

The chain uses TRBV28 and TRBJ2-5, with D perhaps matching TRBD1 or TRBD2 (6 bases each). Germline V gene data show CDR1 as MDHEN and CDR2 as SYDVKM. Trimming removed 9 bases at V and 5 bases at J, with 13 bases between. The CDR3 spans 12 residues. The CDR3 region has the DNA TGTGCCAGTGGGGGGCCGGGGGAGACCCAGTACTTC. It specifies CASGGPGETQYF.

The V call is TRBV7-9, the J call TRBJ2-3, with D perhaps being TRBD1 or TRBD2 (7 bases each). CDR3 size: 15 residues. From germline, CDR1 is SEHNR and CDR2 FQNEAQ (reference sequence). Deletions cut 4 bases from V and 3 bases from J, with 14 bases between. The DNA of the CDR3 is TGTGCCAGCAGCTCCCAGGGGGGGGTAACAGATACGCAGTATTTT. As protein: CASSSQGGVTDTQYF.